Here is one TCR beta chain with its context. Researchers used roughly 3,700 ng of total RNA for each TCR library. Following a re-call of the 5' RACE reads, TCRdb has one entry per CDR3 protein and lacks DNA. Recorded for this sample: 300,000 to 450,000 distinct CDR3 sequences. The CDR3 length is 16 residues. The sample is drawn from a study of monozygotic twins with inflammatory bowel disease. The source material was blood. The TCR comes from a human donor with ulcerative colitis or Crohn's disease, or a healthy co-twin of an affected twin (not recorded which). The V and J genes are TRBV12-3 or TRBV12-4 and TRBJ2-3; TCRdb's D gene call, TRBD1, goes unchecked for lack of DNA. CDR3 protein: CASSFSGVSGADTQYF.